The 27 T cell receptor beta chains given below trace back to one sample, sequenced in a study of blood T cell repertoires in COVID-19. Sequencing was performed with immunoSEQ multiplex PCR; in TCRdb, only in-frame clones are kept and a portion is missing. The sample lists around 140,000 clones; more than 65% were seen once. The sequenced material came from peripheral blood. Every receptor here comes from a man in his 60s with active or convalescent COVID-19.

This chain connects TRBV10-1 to TRBJ2-5, with D possibly being TRBD1 (6 bases). The V and J ends lost 5 bases and 4 bases respectively, with 14 bases between them. CDR1 is WNHNN and CDR2 is SYGVQD in the germline V gene (reference sequence). The CDR3 runs to 14 residues. The CDR3 DNA sequence: TGCGCCAGCAGTTTAAGACGAGGGGGAGAGACCCAGTACTTC. Translation: CASSLRRGGETQYF.

V usage is TRBV7-2 and J usage is TRBJ1-3, with D unclear. Trimming pared 1 base from V and 0 bases from J, leaving 10 bases between. Germline CDR1 and CDR2: SGHTA and FQGNSA. This CDR3 region has 16 residues. The chain's CDR3 is CASSLGASSSGNTIYF. The CDR3 DNA is TGTGCCAGCAGCTTAGGGGCGTCCTCCTCTGGAAACACCATATATTTT.

CDR3 amino acids: CASRPGTGTTGELFF. In DNA, the CDR3 is TGTGCCAGCAGACCCGGGACAGGAACCACCGGGGAGCTGTTTTTT. This chain uses TRBV27 with TRBJ2-2, with TRBD1 matching 8 bases. The CDR3 runs to 15 residues. Germline-derived CDR1 and CDR2 are MNHEY and SMNVEV (reference sequence). Trimming cost V 6 bases and J 4 bases; bases outside gene matches: 7.

The genes are TRBV18 and TRBJ1-1, with TRBD1 matching over 8 bases. The V gene end was trimmed by 1 base and the J gene end by 4 bases; junction bases not matched to a gene: 8. The V gene's germline CDR1 is KGHSH and CDR2 LQKENI. The CDR3 totals 16 residues. The CDR3 coding sequence is TGTGCCAGCTCACCACGGGATACAGGGGGAATCACTGAAGCTTTCTTT. It is translated as CASSPRDTGGITEAFF.

The chain uses TRBV13 and TRBJ1-1; TRBD1 matches 8 bases. This CDR3 is 15 amino acids long. Germline V gene sequence: CDR1 PRHDT, CDR2 FYEKMQ (reference sequence). V lost 3 bases and J lost 4; bases outside the gene matches: 7. This chain's CDR3 is CASSLTGEWVTEAFF. CDR3 in DNA: TGTGCCAGCAGCTTGACAGGGGAATGGGTCACTGAAGCTTTCTTT.

The chain has TRBV9 and TRBJ2-1, with 8 bases fitting TRBD2. This CDR3 is 12 amino acids long. Trimming took 6 bases from V and 9 from J; bases not matched to a gene: 5. The germline V gene encodes CDR1 SGDLS and CDR2 YYNGEE. The CDR3 nucleotides read TGTGCCAGCAAAGCGGGAGACGCTGAGCAGTTCTTC. It encodes CASKAGDAEQFF.

The chain links TRBV5-5 to TRBJ1-5, with TRBD1 as a possible D gene (6 bases). CDR3 length equals 16 residues. V gave up 5 bases and J gave up 0 bases, with 15 bases separating them. Looked up from germline, CDR1 is SGHKS and CDR2 is YYEKEE (reference sequence). CDR3 nucleotides: TGTGCCAGCAGTTACTTACAGGGTTATAGCAATCAGCCCCAGCATTTT. Its protein product is CASSYLQGYSNQPQHF.

In the case of this clone: Other DNA variants within this sample encode the same CDR3. The chain joins TRBV5-1 to TRBJ2-7, with 10 bases matching TRBD1. The germline CDR1 and CDR2 sequences are SGHRS and YFSETQ. This CDR3 comprises 14 residues. Losses at the gene ends were 4 bases for V and 2 bases for J; bases not matched to a gene: 3. The CDR3 sequence is CASSLDRGPYEQYF. In DNA form, the CDR3 reads TGCGCCAGCAGCCTCGACAGGGGGCCCTACGAGCAGTACTTC.

V gene TRBV10-1 combines with J gene TRBJ2-7; 7 nucleotides match TRBD2. The ends lost 2 bases at V and 0 bases at J; junction bases unmatched: 4. Germline V gene lookup returns CDR1 WNHNN and CDR2 SYGVQD (reference sequence). There are 15 residues in the CDR3. CDR3 sequence reads: CASSESGISSYEQYF. CDR3 DNA sequence: TGCGCCAGCAGTGAGAGCGGGATCAGCTCCTACGAGCAGTACTTC.

CDR3 region: CASQGAAASGANVLTF. DNA for the CDR3: TGTGCCAGCCAGGGGGCGGCTGCCTCTGGGGCCAACGTCCTGACTTTC. The chain combines TRBV28 with TRBJ2-6; 8 nucleotides agree with TRBD1. Germline V gives CDR1 MDHEN, CDR2 SYDVKM. Trimming removed 8 bases from V and 0 bases from J; junction bases left unmatched: 6. This CDR3 has 16 amino acids.

The CDR3 here is CASSLARDRDWDIQYF. DNA for the CDR3: TGTGCCAGCAGCTTAGCGCGGGACAGGGATTGGGACATTCAGTACTTC. The chain carries TRBV7-9 and TRBJ2-4; 9 bases fit TRBD1. The CDR3 totals 16 residues. Unmatched junction bases numbered 8, after V lost 0 bases and J lost 8 bases. CDR1 and CDR2 from the germline V gene are SEHNR and FQNEAQ (reference sequence).

This clone has a single count. This rearrangement joins TRBV27 to TRBJ1-2; D might be TRBD1 (5 bases). CDR1 MNHEY and CDR2 SMNVEV come from the germline V gene (reference sequence). Trimming cost V 4 bases and J 2 bases, with 11 bases left between them. The CDR3 extends over 14 amino acids. The CDR3 bases are TGTGCCAGCAGTTACGCCGACAGAAACTATGGCTACACCTTC. Translated, it gives CASSYADRNYGYTF.

The chain has TRBV4-3 and TRBJ2-1, with D possibly matching TRBD2 (6 bases). The CDR3 contains 16 residues. The V end lost 0 bases, the J end lost 0 bases, and 9 bases lay between the germline ends. CDR1 LGHNA and CDR2 YSLEER come from the germline V gene. CDR3 protein: CASSQDGGVSYNEQFF. The CDR3 nucleotides are TGCGCCAGCAGCCAAGATGGAGGGGTCTCCTACAATGAGCAGTTCTTC.

The V gene is TRBV7-8, the J gene TRBJ2-5; 8 bases align to TRBD2. With V trimmed by 7 bases and J by 1 base, 11 bases remained unmatched. Germline V lookup: CDR1 SGHVS, CDR2 FQNEAQ. The CDR3 runs to 16 residues. The CDR3 protein is CASKDDWRGAQETQYF. CDR3 in DNA: TGTGCCAGCAAGGATGACTGGCGGGGGGCCCAAGAGACCCAGTACTTC.

The chain joins TRBV28 to TRBJ2-7, with TRBD1 identical over 7 bases. Germline CDR1 reads MDHEN; CDR2 reads SYDVKM. The ends lost 5 bases at V and 2 bases at J; junction bases unmatched: 6. The CDR3 extends over 14 amino acids. CDR3 sequence: CASSGRQGPYEQYV. The CDR3 DNA reads as TGTGCCAGCAGTGGGAGACAGGGTCCCTACGAGCAGTACGTC.

The chain carries TRBV6-5 and TRBJ1-2; tentatively, D is TRBD1 (5 bases). The CDR3 consists of 15 residues. V was clipped by 0 bases and J by 2 bases, with 10 bases between them. Germline assignment: CDR1 MNHEY and CDR2 SVGAGI. The CDR3 DNA follows: TGTGCCAGCAGTTACTCGAGCAGGGAAAACTATGGCTACACCTTC. Amino acid sequence: CASSYSSRENYGYTF.

The chain links TRBV9 to TRBJ2-1, with TRBD1 matching over 7 bases. CDR3 size: 16 residues. From germline, CDR1 is SGDLS and CDR2 YYNGEE. V was pared by 0 bases and J by 9 bases, with 12 bases of the junction left unmatched. Here the CDR3 reads CASSVEVGGRGSEQFF. In nucleotides, the CDR3 is TGTGCCAGCAGCGTAGAGGTAGGGGGCCGGGGTAGTGAGCAGTTCTTC. The entire variable domain, with the rest obtained from reference TRBV9 and TRBJ2-1, is as follows: DSGVTQTPKHLITATGQRVTLRCSPRSGDLSVYWYQQSLDQGLQFLIQYYNGEERAKGNILERFSAQQFPDLHSELNLSSLELGDSALYFCASSVEVGGRGSEQFFGPGTRLTVL.

V is TRBV28 and J is TRBJ1-2, with a tentative D call TRBD1 (5 bases). From germline, CDR1 is MDHEN and CDR2 SYDVKM. V lost 3 bases, J lost 2 bases, and 13 bases lay in between. CDR3 length: 15 amino acids. CDR3 loop: CASSFGEGRNYGYTF. The CDR3 DNA reads as TGTGCCAGCAGTTTTGGGGAGGGGCGGAACTATGGCTACACCTTC.

This chain links TRBV11-3 with TRBJ2-7; 7 bases line up with TRBD1. V lost 5 bases and J lost 3; bases outside the gene matches: 7. Per the germline V gene, CDR1 is SGHNT and CDR2 is YENEEA. CDR3 size: 14 residues. The CDR3 nucleotides read TGTGCCAGCAGCCCGTGGACAGGATACTACGAGCAGTACTTC. Its protein product is CASSPWTGYYEQYF. The whole variable domain, remainder taken from reference TRBV11-3 and TRBJ2-7, is EAGVVQSPRYKIIEKKQPVAFWCNPISGHNTLYWYLQNLGQGPELLIRYENEEAVDDSQLPKDRFSAERLKGVDSTLKIQPAELGDSAVYLCASSPWTGYYEQYFGPGTRLTVT.

The V and J genes are TRBV4-1 and TRBJ2-3; the D gene is possibly TRBD1 (6 bases). The CDR3 is made up of 15 amino acids. Germline V gene sequence: CDR1 MGHRA, CDR2 YSYEKL. Trimming pared 4 bases from V and 3 bases from J, leaving 14 bases between. The CDR3 DNA follows: TGCGCCAGCAGCCTACAGGGAATACGGACAGATACGCAGTATTTT. Its protein is CASSLQGIRTDTQYF.

The chain couples TRBV2 to TRBJ1-6; 7 bases match TRBD1. The V gene's germline CDR1 is SNHLY and CDR2 FYNNEI. Trimming removed 5 bases from V and 5 bases from J; junction bases left unmatched: 3. This CDR3 has 14 residues. The CDR3 DNA reads TGTGCCAGCAGTCTACAGGGGAATAATTCACCCCTCCACTTT. As protein: CASSLQGNNSPLHF. Full variable domain (missing parts from reference TRBV2 and TRBJ1-6): EPEVTQTPSHQVTQMGQEVILRCVPISNHLYFYWYRQILGQKVEFLVSFYNNEISEKSEIFDDQFSVERPDGSNFTLKIRSTKLEDSAMYFCASSLQGNNSPLHFGNGTRLTVT.

The genes are TRBV5-1 and TRBJ1-1; D possibly corresponds to TRBD1 (5 bases). Germline V CDR1 and CDR2: SGHRS, YFSETQ. Trimming removed 3 bases from V and 1 base from J, with 7 bases in between. The CDR3 is made up of 13 amino acids. CDR3 DNA sequence: TGCGCCAGCAGCTGGGGGGAGAACACTGAAGCTTTCTTT. Residues: CASSWGENTEAFF.

This clone was seen just once. The CDR3 protein is CASSLVALAPYEQYF. The CDR3 bases are TGTGCCAGCAGCTTAGTGGCCCTAGCTCCCTACGAGCAGTACTTC. The chain couples TRBV7-2 to TRBJ2-7, with a weak D call TRBD2 (5 bases). The V and J ends lost 1 base and 2 bases respectively, with 12 bases between them. Germline values: CDR1 SGHTA, CDR2 FQGNSA. The CDR3 extends over 15 amino acids.

This clone appeared once. The chain uses TRBV7-8 and TRBJ1-4, with a weak D call TRBD1 (6 bases). Germline CDR1 SGHVS, CDR2 FQNEAQ. This CDR3 has 15 residues. The ends were cut back, 6 bases at V and 3 bases at J, with 14 bases in the middle. The CDR3 loop is CASRSWGPSNEKLFF. CDR3 DNA sequence: TGTGCCAGCAGAAGTTGGGGGCCGTCTAATGAAAAACTGTTTTTT.

V and J are TRBV6-2 or TRBV6-3 and TRBJ2-7; D call uncertain. Trimming stripped 4 bases from V and 6 bases from J, with 13 bases between. Per the germline V gene, CDR1 is MNHEY and CDR2 is SVGEGT. The CDR3 runs 13 residues. CDR3 DNA sequence: TGTGCCAGCAGTTTGAGCTTGGTCCTCGAGCAGTACTTC. Amino acids: CASSLSLVLEQYF.

The genes are TRBV12-5 and TRBJ2-1; D might be TRBD2 (6 bases). This CDR3 region has 20 residues. The germline V gene has CDR1 LGHNT and CDR2 FRNRAP. V was trimmed by 1 base and J by 0 bases, leaving 22 bases between them. CDR3 in amino acids: CASGLAGAMASVGSYNEQFF. For the CDR3, the DNA is TGTGCTAGTGGTTTGGCTGGAGCCATGGCTAGCGTTGGCTCCTACAATGAGCAGTTCTTC.

The chain carries TRBV28 and TRBJ1-1, with 8 positions matching TRBD1. V dropped 5 bases and J dropped 1; count of bases not matched to a gene: 12. Germline CDR1 is MDHEN and CDR2 is SYDVKM. The CDR3 spans 17 residues. The CDR3 coding sequence is TGTGCCAGCAGTCCGCCGACAGGGGCTAGGGAGAACACTGAAGCTTTCTTT. Residues: CASSPPTGARENTEAFF.